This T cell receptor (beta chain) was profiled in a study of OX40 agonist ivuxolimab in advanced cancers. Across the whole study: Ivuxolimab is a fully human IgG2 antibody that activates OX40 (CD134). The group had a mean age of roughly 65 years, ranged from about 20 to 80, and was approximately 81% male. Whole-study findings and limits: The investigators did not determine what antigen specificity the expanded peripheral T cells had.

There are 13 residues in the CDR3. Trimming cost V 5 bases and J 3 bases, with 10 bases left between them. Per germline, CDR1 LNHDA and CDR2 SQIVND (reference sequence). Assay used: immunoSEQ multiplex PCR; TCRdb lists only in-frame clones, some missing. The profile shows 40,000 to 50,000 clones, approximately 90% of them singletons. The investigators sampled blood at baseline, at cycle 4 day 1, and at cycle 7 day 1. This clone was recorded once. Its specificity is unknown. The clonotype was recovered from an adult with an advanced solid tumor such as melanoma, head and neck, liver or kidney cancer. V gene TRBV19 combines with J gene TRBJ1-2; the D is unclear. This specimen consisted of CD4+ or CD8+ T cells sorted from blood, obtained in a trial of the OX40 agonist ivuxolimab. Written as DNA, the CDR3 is TGTGCCAGTAGTCCCCCAGGAGACTATGGCTACACCTTC. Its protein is CASSPPGDYGYTF.